This passage covers 28 T cell receptor beta chains from one sample sequenced in a study of T cells of healthy individuals. One entry per CDR3 protein results from TCRdb running MiXCR on the 5' RACE reads. This sample yields around 98,000 distinct CDR3 sequences, of which approximately 15% are seen a single time; over 5% belongs to the top ten. The receptors were gathered from a human donor in good health.

This clonotype has at least ten counts. V gene TRBV6-5 combines with J gene TRBJ1-6; D gene ambiguous. This CDR3 spans 18 amino acids. V lost 0 bases and J 4 bases, leaving 16 bases between the germline ends. CDR1 is MNHEY and CDR2 is SVGAGI in the germline V gene. In DNA, the CDR3 is TGTGCCAGCAGTTACTCATCAGGAAGGGCCCGATATAATTCACCCCTCCACTTT. The encoded protein is CASSYSSGRARYNSPLHF.

This clonotype was seen many times. The chain uses TRBV4-2 and TRBJ2-3, with 10 bases aligning to TRBD2. Germline V gene sequence: CDR1 LGHNA, CDR2 YNFKEQ. J was trimmed by 5 bases and V by 2 bases; bases with no gene match: 13. The CDR3 is made up of 18 amino acids. The CDR3 spells CASSQIYLLAGHQDTQYF. The CDR3 DNA sequence: TGTGCCAGCAGCCAAATCTATCTACTAGCGGGGCATCAAGATACGCAGTATTTT.

At least ten counts were recorded for this clonotype. The V gene is TRBV6-4, the J gene TRBJ2-3; 8 bases fit TRBD2. The V gene end was trimmed by 0 bases and the J gene end by 4 bases; junction bases not matched to a gene: 3. Per germline, CDR1 MRHNA and CDR2 SNTAGT. The CDR3 is 15 residues long. For the CDR3, the DNA is TGTGCCAGCAGTGACTCGACGGGGGGGCCAGATACGCAGTATTTT. Encoded protein: CASSDSTGGPDTQYF.

This clonotype was recorded a few times. The CDR3 loop is CASSPDSNTGELFF. Here the CDR3 DNA reads TGTGCCAGCAGCCCGGACAGTAACACCGGGGAGCTGTTTTTT. The J gene is TRBJ2-2, the V gene TRBV5-5; D may be TRBD1 (6 bases). This CDR3 comprises 14 residues. Germline CDR1 is SGHKS and CDR2 is YYEKEE (reference sequence). Trimming took off 4 bases at V and 2 bases at J, with 9 bases between the two ends.

This clonotype was detected only a few times. This chain uses TRBV29-1 with TRBJ2-1; D possibly uses TRBD1 or TRBD2 (6 bases each). The CDR3 contains 13 residues. CDR1 is SQVTM and CDR2 is ANQGSEA in the germline V gene. Deletions cut 3 bases from V and 6 bases from J, with 12 bases between. DNA of the CDR3: TGCAGCGTTGATAGCAGGGGAGGCAATGAGCAGTTCTTC. It is translated as CSVDSRGGNEQFF.

This clonotype has a count of ten or more. This chain uses TRBV5-1 with TRBJ1-1; weak D call: TRBD1 (5 bases). Germline loops: CDR1 SGHRS, CDR2 YFSETQ. The V and J ends lost 4 bases and 4 bases respectively, with 8 bases between them. This CDR3 has 12 amino acids. CDR3 region: CASSRDRTEAFF. For the CDR3, the DNA is TGCGCCAGCAGCAGGGACCGCACTGAAGCTTTCTTT.

This clonotype appeared a few times. The V and J genes are TRBV6-1 and TRBJ2-2, with D hard to call. The CDR3 consists of 11 residues. V lost 7 bases and J 7 bases, leaving 7 bases between the germline ends. In germline, CDR1 is MNHNS, CDR2 SASEGT. The CDR3 is CASIGLGELFF. The DNA for the CDR3 is TGTGCCAGCATCGGGCTCGGGGAGCTGTTTTTT.

The chain carries TRBV27 and TRBJ2-7; 7 positions agree with TRBD2. J was trimmed by 2 bases and V by 5 bases; bases with no gene match: 3. This CDR3 contains 13 residues. CDR1 is MNHEY, CDR2 SMNVEV, per germline (reference sequence). CDR3 amino acids: CASSKLAAYEQYF. The CDR3 coding sequence is TGTGCCAGCAGTAAGCTAGCGGCCTACGAGCAGTACTTC.

This clonotype was seen a few times. The gene calls are TRBV29-1 and TRBJ1-1; maybe TRBD1 (6 bases). The V and J ends lost 5 bases and 2 bases respectively, with 15 bases between them. This CDR3 region has 14 residues. Germline V gene lookup returns CDR1 SQVTM and CDR2 ANQGSEA. CDR3 in DNA: TGCAGCGTTTCCAACAGGGTCTCTAACACTGAAGCTTTCTTT. The encoded protein is CSVSNRVSNTEAFF.

The V and J genes are TRBV7-9 and TRBJ2-1; 7 positions agree with TRBD2. V was pared by 2 bases and J by 8 bases, with 18 bases of the junction left unmatched. CDR3 size: 18 residues. Germline lookup yields CDR1 SEHNR and CDR2 FQNEAQ (reference sequence). CDR3 protein: CASSLSPLRGRARYEQFF. CDR3 DNA: TGTGCCAGCAGCTTATCACCCCTAAGAGGGAGGGCCAGGTATGAGCAGTTCTTC.

This sequence joins TRBV20-1 and TRBJ2-1; weak D call: TRBD1 (6 bases). Per the germline V gene, CDR1 is DFQATT and CDR2 is SNEGSKA (reference sequence). V lost 5 bases to trimming and J lost 0 bases, with 11 bases between them. This CDR3 region has 14 residues. In DNA, the CDR3 is TGCAGTGCTGGTACAGGGAGCTCCTACAATGAGCAGTTCTTC. Its translation: CSAGTGSSYNEQFF.

This clonotype was seen once. A read error may explain this, as a much larger clone is one base away. CDR3: CASSRSQEVNSPLHF. The CDR3 DNA follows: TGTGCCAGCAGCCGATCACAGGAGGTCAATTCACCCCTCCACTTT. The V and J genes are TRBV2 and TRBJ1-6; D is possibly TRBD1 (5 bases). The CDR3 sequence is 15 residues long. Trimming left V 6 bases short and J 7 bases short, with 16 bases between. Per the germline V gene, CDR1 is SNHLY and CDR2 is FYNNEI.

The rearrangement uses TRBV14 and TRBJ2-7, with D perhaps TRBD1 or TRBD2 (5 bases each). Germline V CDR1 and CDR2: SGHDN, FVKESK. This CDR3 region has 15 residues. V dropped 3 bases and J dropped 1 base, with 13 bases sitting between them. This chain's CDR3 is CASSQTEEGSYEQYF. The CDR3 DNA is TGTGCCAGCAGCCAGACCGAAGAGGGGTCCTACGAGCAGTACTTC. The full variable domain, rest sourced from reference TRBV14 and TRBJ2-7, is EAGVTQFPSHSVIEKGQTVTLRCDPISGHDNLYWYRRVMGKEIKFLLHFVKESKQDESGMPNNRFLAERTGGTYSTLKVQPAELEDSGVYFCASSQTEEGSYEQYFGPGTRLTVT.

This clonotype was observed a single time. The chain carries TRBV6-6 and TRBJ2-7, with 8 bases aligning to TRBD2. J lost 5 bases, V lost 7 bases, and 13 bases had no gene match. Germline V gene data show CDR1 as MNHNY and CDR2 as SVGAGI (reference sequence). The CDR3 runs 15 residues. CDR3 nucleotide sequence: TGTGCCAGCACAAACAGCCGGCTAGCGGGCCACGAGCAGTACTTC. It encodes CASTNSRLAGHEQYF.

V usage is TRBV24-1 and J usage is TRBJ2-2; D is unclear. V lost 1 base and J 1 base, leaving 6 bases between the germline ends. The CDR3 has 15 amino acids. CDR1 and CDR2 (germline): KGHDR, SFDVKD. The CDR3 DNA reads as TGTGCCACCAGTGATTTAGGCAGGAACACCGGGGAGCTGTTTTTT. Translating it yields CATSDLGRNTGELFF.

In this sample, this clonotype turned up a few times. The chain carries TRBV12-3 or TRBV12-4 and TRBJ2-5; 9 nucleotides line up with TRBD2. This CDR3 is 15 amino acids long. Losses at the gene ends were 7 bases for V and 0 bases for J; bases not matched to a gene: 6. CDR3 DNA: TGTGCCAGCACCTTAGCGGGGGTCTACCAAGAGACCCAGTACTTC. It specifies CASTLAGVYQETQYF.

The chain is built from TRBV12-3 or TRBV12-4 and TRBJ2-1, with D possibly being TRBD1 (5 bases). Trimming took off 5 bases at V and 8 bases at J, with 13 bases between the two ends. The CDR3 length is 13 residues. DNA of the CDR3: TGTGCCAGCAGTGAGATAGGGGTTCATGAGCAGTTCTTC. The encoded protein is CASSEIGVHEQFF.

This chain connects TRBV6-5 to TRBJ2-2; D may be TRBD1 (5 bases). V was clipped by 2 bases and J by 5 bases, with 9 bases between them. Germline loops: CDR1 MNHEY, CDR2 SVGAGI. The CDR3 length is 14 residues. The DNA of the CDR3 is TGTGCCAGCAGTTACGACAGTGGGACCGGGGAGCTGTTTTTT. Amino acids: CASSYDSGTGELFF.

This clonotype has ten or more counts. The rearrangement uses TRBV14 and TRBJ2-1, with a weak D call TRBD2 (7 bases). This CDR3 has 16 residues. Trimming removed 4 bases at V and 0 bases at J, with 13 bases between. The germline CDR1 and CDR2 sequences are SGHDN and FVKESK. The CDR3 bases are TGTGCCAGCAGCCCAGTCCGGGGGGCCTCCTACAATGAGCAGTTCTTC. It is translated as CASSPVRGASYNEQFF.

This clonotype was detected many times. This chain connects TRBV11-3 to TRBJ2-3; the D is unclear. In germline, CDR1 is SGHNT, CDR2 YENEEA. The CDR3 sequence is 14 residues long. V lost 3 bases and J 0 bases, leaving 7 bases between the germline ends. The CDR3 region has the DNA TGTGCCAGCAGCTTTGGTGGGAGCACAGATACGCAGTATTTT. The encoded protein is CASSFGGSTDTQYF.

This clonotype was observed at least ten times. V usage is TRBV5-5 and J usage is TRBJ1-3; 11 nucleotides match TRBD1. Per germline, CDR1 SGHKS and CDR2 YYEKEE (reference sequence). CDR3 size: 15 residues. V lost 3 bases to trimming and J lost 12 bases; unmatched junction nucleotides: 11. The CDR3 DNA is TGTGCCAGCAGCTGGACAGGGGGCGAAAGGGGACACATATATTTT. Residues: CASSWTGGERGHIYF.

This clonotype was counted only a few times. The chain has TRBV28 and TRBJ1-2; perhaps TRBD1 as D (5 bases). This CDR3 region has 15 residues. The germline V gene has CDR1 MDHEN and CDR2 SYDVKM. Trimming pared 5 bases from V and 5 bases from J, leaving 18 bases between. The CDR3 region has the DNA TGTGCCAGCAGTCCCTCTTCGGGGCGGGAGTATGGCTACACCTTC. It translates to CASSPSSGREYGYTF.

This clonotype showed up just a few times. J is TRBJ2-7 and V is TRBV5-1; 7 bases match TRBD1. The CDR3 is 13 amino acids. Germline V gene sequence: CDR1 SGHRS, CDR2 YFSETQ. The V and J ends lost 0 bases and 7 bases, in that order; junction bases with no gene match: 4. CDR3 coding DNA: TGCGCCAGCAGCTTGGGGGACAGCTTGGAGCAGTACTTC. It is translated as CASSLGDSLEQYF. Looking up the rest from reference TRBV5-1 and TRBJ2-7 gives the full variable domain: KAGVTQTPRYLIKTRGQQVTLSCSPISGHRSVSWYQQTPGQGLQFLFEYFSETQRNKGNFPGRFSGRQFSNSRSEMNVSTLELGDSALYLCASSLGDSLEQYFGPGTRLTVT.

V usage is TRBV6-2 or TRBV6-3 and J usage is TRBJ1-5; 8 bases match TRBD1. This CDR3 comprises 17 residues. CDR1 is MNHEY, CDR2 SVGEGT, per germline. J lost 4 bases, V lost 4 bases, and 12 bases had no gene match. The CDR3 loop is CASSSPLDRARNQPQHF. CDR3 in DNA: TGTGCCAGCAGTTCCCCCCTGGACAGGGCTAGGAATCAGCCCCAGCATTTT.

The sample holds a few counts of this clonotype. The chain is built from TRBV2 and TRBJ2-3; TRBD2 matches 8 bases. The junction had 7 bases not matched to a gene; V was cut back by 3 bases and J by 2 bases. There are 16 residues in the CDR3. Germline CDR1 reads SNHLY; CDR2 reads FYNNEI. The CDR3 DNA reads as TGTGCCAGCAGTGACCTGGCGGGAGGTTTCACAGATACGCAGTATTTT. It translates to CASSDLAGGFTDTQYF. The variable domain in full, completed from reference TRBV2 and TRBJ2-3, reads EPEVTQTPSHQVTQMGQEVILRCVPISNHLYFYWYRQILGQKVEFLVSFYNNEISEKSEIFDDQFSVERPDGSNFTLKIRSTKLEDSAMYFCASSDLAGGFTDTQYFGPGTRLTVL.

This clonotype has more than one count but fewer than ten. The rearrangement links TRBV5-1 to TRBJ2-7; D is unclear. Trimming shortened V by 0 bases and J by 5 bases, and 15 bases separated the two germline ends. The CDR3 loop spans 15 amino acids. CDR1 and CDR2 (germline): SGHRS, YFSETQ. The CDR3 loop is CASSLGVSRSHEQYF. The CDR3 DNA sequence: TGCGCCAGCAGCTTGGGAGTTAGCCGCAGTCACGAGCAGTACTTC.

This clonotype has only a few counts. This chain uses TRBV2 with TRBJ2-5; a weak D match, TRBD2 (5 bases). Germline V gene lookup returns CDR1 SNHLY and CDR2 FYNNEI. The CDR3 length is 14 residues. The V end was cut by 8 bases, the J end by 4 bases, with 17 bases between. As DNA, the CDR3 is TGTGCCAGCGGCCGCGGAGCGGTGAGAGAGACCCAGTACTTC. This codes for CASGRGAVRETQYF.

The chain has TRBV5-1 and TRBJ2-7, with TRBD1 identical over 7 bases. This CDR3 region has 18 residues. V lost 1 base, J lost 4 bases, and 17 bases stayed unmatched. In germline, CDR1 is SGHRS, CDR2 YFSETQ. The CDR3 is CASSLLPLSNRGLYEQYF. In nucleotides, the CDR3 is TGCGCCAGCAGCTTGCTACCCCTATCTAACAGGGGCCTTTACGAGCAGTACTTC. Full variable domain (missing parts from reference TRBV5-1 and TRBJ2-7): KAGVTQTPRYLIKTRGQQVTLSCSPISGHRSVSWYQQTPGQGLQFLFEYFSETQRNKGNFPGRFSGRQFSNSRSEMNVSTLELGDSALYLCASSLLPLSNRGLYEQYFGPGTRLTVT.